This TCR beta chain was sequenced for a study of shared clonotypes between healthy human individuals. Study-level points and caveats: Blood alone was sampled, and tissue repertoires likely differ. Larger richness was generally estimated for naive than memory subsets.

With V trimmed by 5 bases and J by 0 bases, 5 bases remained unmatched. There are 17 residues in the CDR3. The germline gives CDR1 SEHNR, CDR2 FQNEAQ (reference sequence). How the authors handled the data: Quality scores were absent from the junction-only immunoSEQ sequences, so filtering differed. Sequenced by immunoSEQ multiplex PCR; TCRdb stores in-frame clones only, minus some. V and J calls and clone size are those listed in that table; D and trimming were worked out from the DNA. The sample shows over 1.4 million clones, approximately 96% of them seen only once. Memory CD4+ cells were the fraction left after CD45RA+ naive selection. As regards this clone: What it binds is unknown.

The sequence was collected from a man younger than 40 in good health. Sequencing input: naive CD4+ T cells sorted from blood. Subset here: CD45RA+ positively selected. This chain links TRBV7-9 with TRBJ2-1; 12 bases map to TRBD2. The CDR3 region is CASSHRTSGNSYNEQFF. The CDR3 nucleotides are TGTGCCAGCAGCCACCGGACTAGCGGGAACTCCTACAATGAGCAGTTCTTC.